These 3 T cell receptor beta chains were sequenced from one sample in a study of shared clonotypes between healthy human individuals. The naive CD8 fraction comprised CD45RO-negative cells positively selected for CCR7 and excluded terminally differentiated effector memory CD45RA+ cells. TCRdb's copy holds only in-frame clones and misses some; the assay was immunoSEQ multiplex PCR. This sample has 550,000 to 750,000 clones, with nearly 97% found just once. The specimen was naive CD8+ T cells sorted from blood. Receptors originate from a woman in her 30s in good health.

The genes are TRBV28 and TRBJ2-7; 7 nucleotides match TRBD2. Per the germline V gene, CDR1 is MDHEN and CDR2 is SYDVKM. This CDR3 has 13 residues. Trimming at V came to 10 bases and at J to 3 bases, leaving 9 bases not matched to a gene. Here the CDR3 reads CANETRDYYEQYF. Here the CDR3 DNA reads TGTGCCAACGAAACCCGGGACTACTACGAGCAGTACTTC.

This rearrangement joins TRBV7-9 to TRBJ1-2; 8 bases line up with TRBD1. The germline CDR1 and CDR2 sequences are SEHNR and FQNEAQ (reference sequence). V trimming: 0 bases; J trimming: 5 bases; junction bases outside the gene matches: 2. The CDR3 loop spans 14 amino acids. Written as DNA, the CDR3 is TGTGCCAGCAGCTTAGCGGGACAGGCATATGGCTACACCTTC. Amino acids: CASSLAGQAYGYTF.

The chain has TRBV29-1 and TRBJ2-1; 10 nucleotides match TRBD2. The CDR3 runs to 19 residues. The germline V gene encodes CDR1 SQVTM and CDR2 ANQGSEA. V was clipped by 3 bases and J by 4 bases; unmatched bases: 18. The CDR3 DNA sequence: TGCAGCGTTGATCCTGCGCCTAGCGGGAGTATCTCCCCATACAATGAGCAGTTCTTC. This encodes CSVDPAPSGSISPYNEQFF.